A selection of T cell receptor beta chains follows, all from one sample in a study of blood T cell repertoires in COVID-19. Here immunoSEQ multiplex PCR was the method, and the copy in TCRdb shows in-frame clones only, minus some. The sample yields roughly 250,000 clones, over 75% seen once. Input material: peripheral blood. These receptors came from a woman aged 25 to 39 with acute or convalescent COVID-19. Each CDR3 is given with its conserved first and last residue. The order of the fields is J gene, D gene, V gene, clone size, CDR3 protein, CDR3 DNA. D genes are given only for firm matches. Size is omitted from some rows. Given values are once, few, many or a class for expanded clones.

J: TRBJ1-2
D: .
V: TRBV6-5
size: .
CDR3: CASGKTGDGYTF
DNA: TGTGCCAGCGGTAAGACAGGAGATGGCTACACCTTC

J: TRBJ2-7
D: TRBD2
V: TRBV7-3
size: .
CDR3: CASSPTSGATYEQYF
DNA: TGTGCCAGCAGCCCTACTAGCGGGGCAACCTACGAGCAGTACTTC

J: TRBJ2-1
D: TRBD2
V: TRBV27
size: .
CDR3: CASSPLTSAYNEQFF
DNA: TGTGCCAGCAGTCCACTGACTAGCGCGTACAATGAGCAGTTCTTC

J: TRBJ1-1
D: .
V: TRBV10-3
size: .
CDR3: CAIRWDMNTEAFF
DNA: TGTGCCATCAGGTGGGACATGAACACTGAAGCTTTCTTT

J: TRBJ2-1
D: TRBD2
V: TRBV18
size: .
CDR3: CASSQLAGGNNEQFF
DNA: TGTGCCAGCTCACAACTAGCGGGAGGGAACAATGAGCAGTTCTTC

J: TRBJ2-5
D: .
V: TRBV9
size: .
CDR3: CASSVLPGETQYF
DNA: TGTGCCAGCAGCGTCTTACCGGGGGAGACCCAGTACTTC

J: TRBJ2-1
D: TRBD2
V: TRBV6-5
size: .
CDR3: CASSYPGGASEQFF
DNA: TGTGCCAGCAGTTACCCCGGGGGGGCTAGTGAGCAGTTCTTC

J: TRBJ2-1
D: TRBD2
V: TRBV5-4
size: .
CDR3: CASSIGLASYNEQFF
DNA: TGTGCCAGCAGCATTGGACTAGCCTCCTACAATGAGCAGTTCTTC

J: TRBJ2-7
D: TRBD2
V: TRBV3-1/TRBV3-2
size: .
CDR3: CASSRVGGSSYEQYF
DNA: TGTGCCAGCAGCCGCGTGGGCGGGAGCTCCTACGAGCAGTACTTC

J: TRBJ1-1
D: .
V: TRBV5-1
size: .
CDR3: CASSLQGYTEAFF
DNA: TGCGCCAGCAGTCTACAGGGATACACTGAAGCTTTCTTT

J: TRBJ2-3
D: TRBD1
V: TRBV9
size: .
CDR3: CASSGGQDLFTDTQYF
DNA: TGTGCCAGCAGCGGGGGACAGGACTTGTTCACAGATACGCAGTATTTT

J: TRBJ2-5
D: .
V: TRBV18
size: .
CDR3: CASSQTTGQGIETQYF
DNA: TGTGCCAGCTCACAAACAACGGGGCAGGGGATAGAGACCCAGTACTTC

J: TRBJ2-1
D: TRBD1
V: TRBV19
size: .
CDR3: CASSAGQGAHNEQFF
DNA: TGTGCCAGTAGTGCCGGTCAGGGGGCTCACAATGAGCAGTTCTTC

J: TRBJ2-7
D: .
V: TRBV7-9
size: .
CDR3: CASSLGAEQYF
DNA: TGTGCCAGCAGCTTAGGGGCAGAGCAGTACTTC

J: TRBJ2-2
D: TRBD2
V: TRBV5-1
size: .
CDR3: CASRRASGRVGTGELFF
DNA: TGCGCCAGCAGAAGGGCTAGCGGGAGGGTTGGCACCGGGGAGCTGTTTTTT

J: TRBJ2-7
D: .
V: TRBV11-2
size: .
CDR3: CASSVDLLSYEQYF
DNA: TGTGCCAGCAGCGTCGACTTACTTTCCTACGAGCAGTACTTC

J: TRBJ1-1
D: .
V: TRBV6-2/TRBV6-3
size: few
CDR3: CASSLSPQVAEAFF
DNA: TGTGCCAGCAGTTTATCCCCACAGGTAGCCGAAGCTTTCTTT

J: TRBJ1-4
D: .
V: TRBV25-1
size: .
CDR3: CASSVTHSATNEKLFF
DNA: TGTGCCAGCAGCGTCACCCACAGTGCAACTAATGAAAAACTGTTTTTT

J: TRBJ2-7
D: TRBD2
V: TRBV20-1
size: .
CDR3: CSASDGGAYEQYF
DNA: TGCAGTGCTAGTGATGGGGGGGCCTACGAGCAGTACTTC

J: TRBJ2-6
D: .
V: TRBV2
size: .
CDR3: CASSPPQDGQGRF
DNA: TGTGCCAGCAGTCCGCCCCAAGACGGCCAGGGGCGGTTC

J: TRBJ2-7
D: .
V: TRBV12-3/TRBV12-4
size: .
CDR3: CASSRAAPEQYF
DNA: TGTGCCAGCAGCCGCGCGGCTCCTGAGCAGTACTTC

J: TRBJ2-1
D: TRBD1
V: TRBV9
size: .
CDR3: CASSVVQGQGYNEQFF
DNA: TGTGCCAGCAGCGTAGTGCAGGGACAGGGGTATAATGAGCAGTTCTTC

J: TRBJ2-2
D: .
V: TRBV10-3
size: .
CDR3: CAILDSGRNGELFF
DNA: TGTGCCATCCTAGATAGCGGTCGAAACGGGGAGCTGTTTTTT

J: TRBJ1-4
D: .
V: TRBV7-9
size: few
CDR3: CASSLSGQRDKKLFF
DNA: TGTGCCAGCAGCCTCTCCGGACAGCGTGATAAAAAACTGTTTTTT

J: TRBJ1-2
D: TRBD1
V: TRBV3-1/TRBV3-2
size: once
CDR3: CASSRDRGQGYGYTF
DNA: TGTGCCAGCAGCCGAGACAGGGGGCAGGGCTATGGCTACACCTTC

J: TRBJ2-3
D: TRBD2
V: TRBV2
size: .
CDR3: CASSTTSGYSATQYF
DNA: TGTGCCAGCAGTACTACTAGCGGGTACTCAGCTACGCAGTATTTT

J: TRBJ2-3
D: .
V: TRBV30
size: .
CDR3: CACQPREKPTDTQYF
DNA: TGTGCCTGTCAACCAAGGGAGAAACCCACAGATACGCAGTATTTT

J: TRBJ1-5
D: TRBD1
V: TRBV19
size: .
CDR3: CASRTGVNQPQHF
DNA: TGTGCCAGTAGGACAGGGGTCAATCAGCCCCAGCATTTT

J: TRBJ1-5
D: .
V: TRBV10-3
size: .
CDR3: CAISESPRAGNQPQHF
DNA: TGTGCCATCAGTGAGTCCCCCAGGGCAGGCAATCAGCCCCAGCATTTT

J: TRBJ1-2
D: TRBD1
V: TRBV7-9
size: .
CDR3: CASSLGQGAPYGYTF
DNA: TGTGCCAGCAGCCTCGGACAGGGGGCTCCTTATGGCTACACCTTC

J: TRBJ2-2
D: .
V: TRBV25-1
size: .
CDR3: CASSEGPGELFF
DNA: TGTGCCAGCAGTGAAGGGCCCGGGGAGCTGTTTTTT

J: TRBJ2-7
D: .
V: TRBV3-1/TRBV3-2
size: .
CDR3: CASSQGASILYEQYF
DNA: TGTGCCAGCAGCCAAGGGGCCAGCATACTCTACGAGCAGTACTTC

J: TRBJ2-2
D: .
V: TRBV3-1/TRBV3-2
size: .
CDR3: CASSQEVNWGKNTGELFF
DNA: TGTGCCAGCAGCCAAGAGGTAAACTGGGGCAAAAACACCGGGGAGCTGTTTTTT

J: TRBJ2-1
D: TRBD1
V: TRBV11-2
size: once
CDR3: CASSLWQGANEQFF
DNA: TGTGCCAGCAGCCTATGGCAGGGGGCGAATGAGCAGTTCTTC

J: TRBJ2-7
D: TRBD2
V: TRBV2
size: .
CDR3: CASRVAGAGGYEQYF
DNA: TGTGCCAGCAGAGTGGCTGGGGCGGGGGGGTACGAGCAGTACTTC

J: TRBJ2-7
D: TRBD1
V: TRBV5-8
size: .
CDR3: CASLRDRVLLEQYF
DNA: TGTGCCAGCCTACGGGACAGGGTCCTCCTGGAGCAGTACTTC

J: TRBJ1-3
D: .
V: TRBV19
size: .
CDR3: CASRMGRSSGNTIYF
DNA: TGTGCCAGTAGGATGGGGAGAAGCTCTGGAAACACCATATATTTT

J: TRBJ2-5
D: TRBD2
V: TRBV30
size: once
CDR3: CAWNGGLAGYQETQYF
DNA: TGTGCCTGGAATGGGGGACTAGCGGGATACCAAGAGACCCAGTACTTC

J: TRBJ2-7
D: TRBD1
V: TRBV25-1
size: .
CDR3: CASSGTGTGQDEQYF
DNA: TGTGCCAGCAGTGGGACCGGGACAGGGCAAGACGAGCAGTACTTC

J: TRBJ2-7
D: TRBD1
V: TRBV6-1
size: .
CDR3: CASSAYTRDRGYEQYF
DNA: TGTGCCAGCAGTGCTTATACCCGGGACAGGGGCTACGAGCAGTACTTC

J: TRBJ2-1
D: TRBD2
V: TRBV13
size: .
CDR3: CASRKSLAGSYNEQFF
DNA: TGTGCCAGCAGAAAAAGTCTAGCGGGGTCCTACAATGAGCAGTTCTTC

J: TRBJ2-3
D: .
V: TRBV30
size: .
CDR3: CAWSVRRGTDTQYF
DNA: TGTGCCTGGAGTGTACGGCGGGGCACAGATACGCAGTATTTT

J: TRBJ1-6
D: TRBD1
V: TRBV14
size: .
CDR3: CASSQVDRGNSPLHF
DNA: TGTGCCAGCAGCCAAGTTGACAGGGGGAATTCACCCCTCCACTTT

J: TRBJ2-7
D: TRBD2
V: TRBV7-9
size: once
CDR3: CASSLELAGDYEQYF
DNA: TGTGCCAGCAGCTTAGAGCTAGCGGGCGACTACGAGCAGTACTTC

J: TRBJ1-1
D: .
V: TRBV9
size: once
CDR3: CASSVTGTRGTEAFF
DNA: TGTGCCAGCAGCGTTACAGGGACCAGGGGCACTGAAGCTTTCTTT

J: TRBJ2-3
D: TRBD1
V: TRBV2
size: .
CDR3: CATLQGTTDTQYF
DNA: TGTGCCACCCTACAGGGGACGACAGATACGCAGTATTTT

J: TRBJ2-7
D: TRBD2
V: TRBV5-1
size: .
CDR3: CASSLELAETTAQYF
DNA: TGCGCCAGCAGCTTGGAACTAGCGGAAACTACGGCGCAGTACTTC

J: TRBJ1-5
D: .
V: TRBV5-7
size: .
CDR3: CASSFWVGEQPQHF
DNA: TGTGCCAGCAGCTTCTGGGTAGGGGAACAGCCCCAGCATTTT

J: TRBJ2-3
D: TRBD2
V: TRBV19
size: .
CDR3: CASSTPGGVDTQYF
DNA: TGTGCCAGTAGTACCCCCGGGGGGGTGGATACGCAGTATTTT

J: TRBJ2-7
D: TRBD1
V: TRBV28
size: once
CDR3: CASSFGTGGAGQYF
DNA: TGTGCCAGCAGTTTTGGGACAGGGGGCGCAGGGCAGTACTTC

J: TRBJ2-1
D: TRBD2
V: TRBV11-3
size: .
CDR3: CASSALTSGKENEQFF
DNA: TGTGCCAGCAGCGCTCTGACTAGCGGGAAGGAGAATGAGCAGTTCTTC

J: TRBJ2-4
D: .
V: TRBV9
size: .
CDR3: CASSVDNRYSSIQYF
DNA: TGTGCCAGCAGCGTAGATAACAGATATTCGAGCATTCAGTACTTC

J: TRBJ2-1
D: TRBD2
V: TRBV9
size: .
CDR3: CASSPEPGLAVGNEQFF
DNA: TGTGCCAGCAGCCCTGAACCGGGACTAGCGGTAGGAAATGAGCAGTTCTTC

J: TRBJ2-3
D: TRBD1
V: TRBV7-2
size: .
CDR3: CASSLDRGYTDTQYF
DNA: TGTGCCAGCAGCCTGGACAGGGGATACACAGATACGCAGTATTTT

J: TRBJ1-4
D: .
V: TRBV4-3
size: .
CDR3: CASSQEDRGGGEKLFF
DNA: TGCGCCAGCAGCCAAGAAGACCGGGGAGGAGGTGAAAAACTGTTTTTT

J: TRBJ1-2
D: .
V: TRBV9
size: .
CDR3: CASSTDSTNYGYTF
DNA: TGTGCCAGCAGCACGGACAGCACTAACTATGGCTACACCTTC

J: TRBJ1-1
D: TRBD1
V: TRBV5-1
size: .
CDR3: CASSSQGANTEAFF
DNA: TGCGCCAGCAGCTCACAGGGGGCGAACACTGAAGCTTTCTTT

J: TRBJ2-1
D: .
V: TRBV4-2
size: once
CDR3: CASSQGWRGSDEQFF
DNA: TGTGCCAGCAGCCAAGGCTGGCGGGGAAGCGATGAGCAGTTCTTC

J: TRBJ1-2
D: .
V: TRBV18
size: .
CDR3: CASSASAGLDYGYTF
DNA: TGTGCCAGCTCCGCCTCTGCAGGGCTAGACTATGGCTACACCTTC

J: TRBJ1-2
D: TRBD1
V: TRBV4-1
size: .
CDR3: CASSRGGRTGEYGYTF
DNA: TGCGCCAGCAGCCGAGGGGGCCGGACAGGGGAATATGGCTACACCTTC